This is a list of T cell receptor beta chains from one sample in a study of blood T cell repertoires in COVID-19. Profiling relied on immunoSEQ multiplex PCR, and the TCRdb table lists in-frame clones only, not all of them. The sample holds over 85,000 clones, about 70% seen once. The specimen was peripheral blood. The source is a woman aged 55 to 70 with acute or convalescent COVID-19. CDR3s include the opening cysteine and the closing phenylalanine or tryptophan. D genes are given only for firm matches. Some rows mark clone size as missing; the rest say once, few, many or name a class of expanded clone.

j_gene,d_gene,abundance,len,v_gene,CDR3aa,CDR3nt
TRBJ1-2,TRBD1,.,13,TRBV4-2,CASSPQETGGYTF,TGTGCCAGCAGCCCGCAGGAGACAGGGGGCTACACCTTC
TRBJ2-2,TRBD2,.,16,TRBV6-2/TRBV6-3,CASSYSSGGNTGELFF,TGTGCCAGCAGTTACTCCAGCGGGGGGAACACCGGGGAGCTGTTTTTT
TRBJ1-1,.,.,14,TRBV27,CASTSLRSNTEAFF,TGTGCCAGCACTTCTCTACGGTCAAACACTGAAGCTTTCTTT
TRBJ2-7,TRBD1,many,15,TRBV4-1,CASSHFPGQAYEQYF,TGCGCCAGCAGCCACTTTCCGGGACAGGCCTACGAGCAGTACTTC
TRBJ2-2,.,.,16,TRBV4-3,CASSQGAGLDTGELFF,TGCGCCAGCAGCCAAGGGGCAGGTTTAGACACCGGGGAGCTGTTTTTT
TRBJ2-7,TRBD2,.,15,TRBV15,CATSREQAGPYEQYF,TGTGCCACCAGCAGAGAGCAAGCGGGGCCCTACGAGCAGTACTTC
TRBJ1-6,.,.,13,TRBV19,CASSFEGNSPLHF,TGTGCCAGTAGCTTTGAGGGTAATTCACCCCTCCACTTT
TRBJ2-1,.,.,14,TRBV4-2,CASRHGQGNNEQFF,TGTGCCAGCAGACATGGACAAGGTAACAATGAGCAGTTCTTC
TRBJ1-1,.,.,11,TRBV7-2,CASSSGLGAFF,TGTGCCAGCAGCTCGGGACTCGGCGCTTTCTTT
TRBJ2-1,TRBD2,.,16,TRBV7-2,CASSLRRGFTYNEQFF,TGTGCCAGCAGCTTACGGCGGGGGTTCACCTACAATGAGCAGTTCTTC
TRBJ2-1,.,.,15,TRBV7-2,CASSLDYGAREAQFF,TGTGCCAGCAGCTTAGACTACGGGGCCAGGGAGGCGCAGTTCTTC
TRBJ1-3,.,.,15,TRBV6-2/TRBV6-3,CASSLQGSGGNTIYF,TGTGCCAGCAGTCTGCAGGGATCGGGCGGAAACACCATATATTTT
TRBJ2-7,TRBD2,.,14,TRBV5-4,CASSSSGALYEQYF,TGTGCCAGCAGCTCTAGCGGGGCACTCTACGAGCAGTACTTC